This T cell receptor beta chain was captured by sequencing in a study of blood T cell repertoires in COVID-19. Overall study: Samples came from the United States, Italy and Spain, spanning acute and convalescent COVID-19. T cells, B-cell-depleted T cells, or PBMCs provided the cDNA or gDNA that served as material.

Recruits, aged about 18 to 100 years, lived in some 25 US areas. Clinical history as reported by participants underpinned cohort assignment. Produced via immunoSEQ multiplex PCR; TCRdb's table is partial and in-frame only. The table includes around 450,000 clones, 70% to 90% detected once. Trimming left V 1 base short and J 2 bases short, with 5 bases between. This CDR3 contains 13 residues. Germline V CDR1 and CDR2: SGHDN, FVKESK. The clonotype originates from a woman under 30 with acute COVID-19. This chain uses TRBV14 with TRBJ1-2, with no clear D. What was sequenced was PBMCs or T cells enriched from blood (not recorded which). CDR3 nucleotides: TGTGCCAGCAGCCAAGTGAGAAACTATGGCTACACCTTC. Amino acid sequence: CASSQVRNYGYTF.